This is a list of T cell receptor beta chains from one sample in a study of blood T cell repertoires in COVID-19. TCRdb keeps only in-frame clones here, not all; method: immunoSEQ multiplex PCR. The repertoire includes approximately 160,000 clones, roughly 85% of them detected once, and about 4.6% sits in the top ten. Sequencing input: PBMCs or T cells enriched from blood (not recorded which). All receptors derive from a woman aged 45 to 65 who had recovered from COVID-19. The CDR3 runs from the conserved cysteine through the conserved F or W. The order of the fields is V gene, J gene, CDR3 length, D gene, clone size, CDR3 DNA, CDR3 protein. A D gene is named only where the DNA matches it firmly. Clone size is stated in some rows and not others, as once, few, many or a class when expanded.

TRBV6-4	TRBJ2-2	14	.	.	TGTGCCAGCAGTGACCAGGGCCACACCGGGGAGCTGTTTTTT	CASSDQGHTGELFF
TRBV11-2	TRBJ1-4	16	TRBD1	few	TGTGCCAGCAGCTTATCCTTAGGGACAGGCGATGAAAAACTGTTTTTT	CASSLSLGTGDEKLFF
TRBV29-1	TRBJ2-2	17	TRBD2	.	TGCAGCGCCCTACTAGCGGGAGGCGTTCGGGGGACCGGGGAGCTGTTTTTT	CSALLAGGVRGTGELFF
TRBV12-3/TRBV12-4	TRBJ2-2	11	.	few	TGTGCCAGCAGTGTCATGGCGGAGCTGTTTTTT	CASSVMAELFF
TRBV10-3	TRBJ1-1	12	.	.	TGTGCCATCAGTGAGTCACGGGTAGGAGCTTTCTTT	CAISESRVGAFF
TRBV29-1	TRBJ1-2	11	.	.	TGCAGCGTCCCCGGGAGCTATGGCTACACCTTC	CSVPGSYGYTF
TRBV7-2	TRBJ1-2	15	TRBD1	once	TGTGCCAGCAGCCCTTCCCGGGACAGGGCTAATGGCTACACCTTC	CASSPSRDRANGYTF
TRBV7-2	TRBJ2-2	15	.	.	TGTGCCAGCACCCTGCTTGGGGCACGTTATGGGGAGCTGTTTTTT	CASTLLGARYGELFF
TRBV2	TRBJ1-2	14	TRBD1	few	TGTGCCAGCAGGTTGGGACAGGGAGCCTATGGCTACACCTTC	CASRLGQGAYGYTF
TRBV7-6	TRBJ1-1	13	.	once	TGTGCCAGCAGCTTATCCGGAGTCACTGAAGCTTTCTTT	CASSLSGVTEAFF
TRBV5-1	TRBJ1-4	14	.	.	TGCGCCAGCAGCTTGGCAATCTCGGGTGAAAAACTGTTTTTT	CASSLAISGEKLFF
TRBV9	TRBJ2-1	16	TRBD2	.	TGTGCCAGCAGCGCAAGTACGGGAGGGTATTACAATGAGCAGTTCTTC	CASSASTGGYYNEQFF
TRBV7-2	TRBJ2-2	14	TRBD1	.	TGTGCCAGCAGCTTTCAGGGGGCCCCCGGGGAGCTGTTTTTT	CASSFQGAPGELFF